This T cell receptor beta chain came from a study of blood T cell repertoires in COVID-19. Overall study: From T cells, B-cell-depleted T cells, or PBMCs came the material, which was cDNA or gDNA.

V lost 0 bases and J 5 bases, leaving 17 bases between the germline ends. CDR3 length equals 16 residues. The germline V gene encodes CDR1 SGDLS and CDR2 YYNGEE. Sequencing was performed with immunoSEQ multiplex PCR; in TCRdb, only in-frame clones are kept and a portion is missing. The table has approximately 290,000 clones, almost 90% seen once; the top ten hold 3.5% to 5%. This chain connects TRBV9 to TRBJ1-1; D perhaps matches TRBD1 (6 bases). The sample taken for sequencing was PBMCs or T cells enriched from blood (not recorded which). This receptor was identified in a woman aged 18-35 years with acute COVID-19. The CDR3 loop is CASSVGMGGAWTEAFF. The CDR3 bases are TGTGCCAGCAGCGTAGGGATGGGGGGGGCTTGGACTGAAGCTTTCTTT.